This T cell receptor (beta chain) derives from a study of T cell responses to AZD1222 COVID-19 vaccine. The assay was immunoSEQ multiplex PCR, and TCRdb's table has in-frame clones only and misses some. The sample holds about 120,000 clones, 90% to 95% seen once. The CDR3 is made up of 16 amino acids. Trimming took off 3 bases at V and 3 bases at J, with 15 bases between the two ends. CDR1 MGHRA and CDR2 YSYEKL come from the germline V gene. This chain links TRBV4-1 with TRBJ1-5; D is uncertain. This sequence was found in an adult who received the AZD1222 COVID-19 vaccine. Specimen: peripheral blood, collected 28 days after the second AZD1222 dose. CDR3 sequence (DNA): TGCGCCAGCAGCCAGGCCTCCCGGGGTGTCAATCAGCCCCAGCATTTT. As protein: CASSQASRGVNQPQHF.